This passage covers 15 T cell receptor beta chains from one sample sequenced in a study of quantifying T cell responses using KT2 cells. Study background: TCR alpha and beta constant-region primers primed reverse transcription of RNA.

The cDNA 3' end received a ligated oligonucleotide with a UMI. First-round PCR used three to five cycles and beta primers RC1.1 and RC1.2 covering TRBC1 and TRBC2. TCRdb re-called the UMI-ligation and nested PCR reads with MiXCR, one entry per CDR3 protein. Of tens of thousands of distinct CDR3 sequences in the sample, around a tenth were seen once. Material: PBMCs spiked with cells of the T cell clone KT2. The origin of the receptors is a human donor.

This clonotype was detected only a few times. CDR3 sequence reads: CATSLRGGRTGELFF. CDR3 nucleotide sequence: TGTGCCACCTCCCTTCGGGGGGGGCGGACCGGGGAGCTGTTTTTT. V is TRBV14 and J is TRBJ2-2; 8 positions match TRBD2. There are 15 residues in the CDR3. Per the germline V gene, CDR1 is SGHDN and CDR2 is FVKESK. Trimming took 10 bases from V and 5 from J; bases not matched to a gene: 12.

The chain recombines TRBV5-1 with TRBJ2-7; 7 nucleotides align to TRBD1. This CDR3 comprises 13 residues. The germline V gene has CDR1 SGHRS and CDR2 YFSETQ. V dropped 4 bases and J dropped 3; count of bases not matched to a gene: 4. CDR3 region: CASSLTGNYEQYF. CDR3 nucleotides: TGCGCCAGCAGCCTGACAGGGAACTACGAGCAGTACTTC.

This clonotype was seen a handful of times. This chain links TRBV20-1 with TRBJ1-1; no clear D. Germline lookup yields CDR1 DFQATT and CDR2 SNEGSKA (reference sequence). Between the trimmed V and J ends, which lost 5 bases and 2 bases, there was a span of 9 bases. The CDR3 covers 12 residues. The CDR3 DNA follows: TGCAGTGCTCAGGAGGGAAACACTGAAGCTTTCTTT. Its translation is CSAQEGNTEAFF.

The chain combines TRBV12-3 or TRBV12-4 with TRBJ2-1; the match to TRBD2 covers 7 bases. The trim removed 6 bases at V and 8 bases at J, leaving 22 bases unmatched. The CDR3 is made up of 18 amino acids. CDR3 in amino acids: CASRASSGDTLNIYEQFF. In DNA, the CDR3 is TGTGCCAGCAGAGCTTCTAGCGGTGACACCCTTAATATCTATGAGCAGTTCTTC.

CDR3 protein: CASSGRNTGELFF. The CDR3 coding sequence is TGTGCCAGCAGTGGCCGTAACACCGGGGAGCTGTTTTTT. The chain employs TRBV25-1 and TRBJ2-2; D ambiguous. The CDR3 sequence is 13 residues long. Germline assignment: CDR1 MGHDK and CDR2 SYGVNS. With 4 bases removed from V and 2 bases from J, the gap between germline ends came to 5 bases.

This clonotype was seen a few times. The chain carries TRBV15 and TRBJ2-3, with no clear D. This CDR3 contains 13 residues. CDR1 is LNHNV, CDR2 YYDKDF, per germline (reference sequence). Trimming removed 1 base from V and 2 bases from J, with 4 bases in between. Here the CDR3 DNA reads TGTGCCACCAGCAGAGGCTTCACAGATACGCAGTATTTT. Translating gives CATSRGFTDTQYF.

This clonotype appeared many times. This chain uses TRBV4-1 with TRBJ1-1; the D gene is possibly TRBD1 (5 bases). Germline-derived CDR1 and CDR2 are MGHRA and YSYEKL. Trimming left V 4 bases short and J 6 bases short, with 9 bases between. This CDR3 contains 12 residues. This CDR3 is CASSRPGPEAFF. The CDR3 DNA is TGCGCCAGCAGCCGCCCGGGGCCTGAAGCTTTCTTT.

The V call is TRBV12-3 or TRBV12-4, the J call TRBJ2-7; TRBD1 agrees at 11 bases. There are 13 residues in the CDR3. Trimming at V came to 9 bases and at J to 5 bases, leaving 6 bases not matched to a gene. The CDR3 here is CASSGTGGNEQYF. In DNA, the CDR3 is TGTGCCAGTTCCGGGACAGGGGGGAACGAGCAGTACTTC.

The chain recombines TRBV2 with TRBJ1-1, with a tentative D call TRBD1 (6 bases). The CDR3 is 13 amino acids. Deletions cut 5 bases from V and 7 bases from J, with 14 bases between. CDR1 is SNHLY, CDR2 FYNNEI, per germline. Here the CDR3 reads CASSRVMDSEAFF. CDR3 in DNA: TGTGCCAGCAGTCGGGTGATGGACAGTGAAGCTTTCTTT.

The chain uses TRBV7-9 and TRBJ1-4; D gene ambiguous. V was clipped by 5 bases and J by 8 bases, with 15 bases between them. Germline-derived CDR1 and CDR2 are SEHNR and FQNEAQ (reference sequence). The CDR3 runs to 14 residues. The CDR3: CASSLTPFREKLFF. The CDR3 nucleotides read TGTGCCAGCAGCCTGACCCCATTCCGGGAAAAACTGTTTTTT. The full variable domain, in which reference TRBV7-9 and TRBJ1-4 provide the parts outside the CDR3, is DTGVSQNPRHKITKRGQNVTFRCDPISEHNRLYWYRQTLGQGPEFLTYFQNEAQLEKSRLLSDRFSAERPKGSFSTLEIQRTEQGDSAMYLCASSLTPFREKLFFGSGTQLSVL.

The chain employs TRBV10-3 and TRBJ1-3, with D perhaps matching TRBD1 (6 bases). The CDR3 spans 15 residues. Trimming shortened V by 3 bases and J by 5 bases, and 14 bases separated the two germline ends. Germline assignment: CDR1 ENHRY and CDR2 SYGVKD. The DNA for the CDR3 is TGTGCCATCAGTGACCAGACAGGTCTGCGAAACACCATATATTTT. It encodes CAISDQTGLRNTIYF.

This clonotype counts as medium-sized. The chain joins TRBV29-1 to TRBJ2-1, with D perhaps TRBD2 (7 bases). From germline, CDR1 is SQVTM and CDR2 ANQGSEA. The CDR3 sequence is 14 residues long. Between the trimmed V and J ends, which lost 7 bases and 4 bases, there was a span of 17 bases. The CDR3 DNA reads as TGCAGCGGGGGGGGGCGCGGCCAGTACAATGAGCAGTTCTTC. It yields the protein CSGGGRGQYNEQFF.

The chain links TRBV20-1 to TRBJ2-3, with a weak D call TRBD2 (6 bases). The CDR3 contains 15 residues. The V and J ends lost 5 bases and 1 base respectively, with 16 bases between them. Germline CDR1 is DFQATT and CDR2 is SNEGSKA (reference sequence). Here the CDR3 reads CSAPSGLTGTDTQYF. DNA for the CDR3: TGCAGTGCTCCAAGCGGGCTCACGGGCACAGATACGCAGTATTTT.

This clonotype has ten or more counts. The chain couples TRBV7-2 to TRBJ2-3, with D tentatively TRBD2 (6 bases). This CDR3 has 17 amino acids. Germline V CDR1 and CDR2: SGHTA, FQGNSA. Between the trimmed V and J ends, which lost 1 base and 0 bases, there was a span of 14 bases. Here the CDR3 reads CASSLGGKAGSTDTQYF. The CDR3 DNA follows: TGTGCCAGCAGCTTAGGCGGCAAGGCGGGGAGCACAGATACGCAGTATTTT.

In its sample, this clonotype was seen many times. The chain has TRBV20-1 and TRBJ2-7, with a possible D match to TRBD1 (6 bases). Germline CDR1 reads DFQATT; CDR2 reads SNEGSKA (reference sequence). The V and J ends lost 6 bases and 7 bases respectively, with 16 bases between them. This CDR3 contains 12 residues. CDR3: CSASPQGREQYF. The CDR3 DNA reads TGCAGTGCCAGCCCCCAGGGGAGAGAGCAGTACTTC.